The 14 T cell receptor beta chains listed next were all sequenced from one sample in a study of blood T cell repertoires in COVID-19. Assay used: immunoSEQ multiplex PCR; TCRdb lists only in-frame clones, some missing. Here the sample spans 80,000 to 90,000 clones, approximately 88% being singletons. Material for sequencing was peripheral blood. Receptor source: a man aged 60-69 years with acute or convalescent COVID-19.

The chain couples TRBV11-2 to TRBJ2-3, with D possibly matching TRBD1 (5 bases). From germline, CDR1 is SGHAT and CDR2 FQNNGV. The V end lost 3 bases, the J end lost 0 bases, and 19 bases lay between the germline ends. CDR3 size: 18 residues. CDR3 DNA: TGTGCCAGCAGCTTCCGATCCCGACAGAGCTCTAGCACAGATACGCAGTATTTT. It codes for CASSFRSRQSSSTDTQYF. The variable domain in full, with the rest retrieved from reference TRBV11-2 and TRBJ2-3, is EAGVAQSPRYKIIEKRQSVAFWCNPISGHATLYWYQQILGQGPKLLIQFQNNGVVDDSQLPKDRFSAERLKGVDSTLKIQPAKLEDSAVYLCASSFRSRQSSSTDTQYFGPGTRLTVL.

The genes are TRBV12-3 or TRBV12-4 and TRBJ1-2; D ambiguous. Trimming removed 5 bases from V and 3 bases from J, with 10 bases in between. CDR3 size: 13 residues. The CDR3 nucleotides read TGTGCCAGCAGTCTCGGGATAGACTATGGCTACACCTTC. Translation: CASSLGIDYGYTF.

The chain is built from TRBV4-3 and TRBJ1-6, with D maybe TRBD1 (5 bases). V was shortened by 0 bases and J by 7 bases, with 10 bases between the two germline ends. The CDR3 is 15 amino acids. Looked up from germline, CDR1 is LGHNA and CDR2 is YSLEER. CDR3 residues: CASSQEATGNSPLHF. CDR3 nucleotide sequence: TGCGCCAGCAGCCAAGAAGCAACAGGCAATTCACCCCTCCACTTT.

The J gene is TRBJ1-2, the V gene TRBV5-1; 10 bases line up with TRBD1. CDR1 SGHRS and CDR2 YFSETQ come from the germline V gene. CDR3 length equals 13 residues. The trim removed 5 bases at V and 8 bases at J, leaving 6 bases unmatched. CDR3 amino acids: CASSFDRGQGYTF. In DNA form, the CDR3 reads TGCGCCAGCAGTTTTGACAGGGGGCAAGGCTACACCTTC.

The gene calls are TRBV9 and TRBJ1-2; D unresolved. There are 13 residues in the CDR3. V lost 0 bases to trimming and J lost 4 bases, with 7 bases between them. Germline V CDR1 and CDR2: SGDLS, YYNGEE. DNA for the CDR3: TGTGCCAGCAGCGTAGGACTACGCTATGGCTACACCTTC. Translation gives CASSVGLRYGYTF. Drawing the rest from reference TRBV9 and TRBJ1-2, the complete variable domain is DSGVTQTPKHLITATGQRVTLRCSPRSGDLSVYWYQQSLDQGLQFLIQYYNGEERAKGNILERFSAQQFPDLHSELNLSSLELGDSALYFCASSVGLRYGYTFGSGTRLTVV.

This clone was found a few times. V and J are TRBV5-6 and TRBJ1-2; D may be TRBD1 (5 bases). V dropped 0 bases and J dropped 2 bases, with 5 bases sitting between them. Germline V CDR1 and CDR2: SGHDT, YYEEEE. This CDR3 is built from 13 residues. The CDR3 DNA reads as TGTGCCAGCAGCTTGGACAGGAACTATGGCTACACCTTC. Translating gives CASSLDRNYGYTF. Filled out from reference TRBV5-6 and TRBJ1-2, the complete variable domain reads DAGVTQSPTHLIKTRGQQVTLRCSPKSGHDTVSWYQQALGQGPQFIFQYYEEEERQRGNFPDRFSGHQFPNYSSELNVNALLLGDSALYLCASSLDRNYGYTFGSGTRLTVV.

The chain recombines TRBV5-4 with TRBJ2-7; weak D call: TRBD1 (6 bases). The germline V and J ends were trimmed by 2 bases and 5 bases, with 11 bases remaining between them. CDR3 length equals 13 residues. Germline CDR1 reads SGHNT; CDR2 reads YYREEE (reference sequence). For the CDR3, the DNA is TGTGCCAGCAGCTTTAGGGGGAGCGACGAGCAGTACTTC. Encoded protein: CASSFRGSDEQYF.

The J gene is TRBJ1-4, the V gene TRBV10-3; 7 nucleotides align to TRBD1. V lost 1 base and J lost 2; bases outside the gene matches: 1. CDR3 length: 15 amino acids. Germline CDR1 and CDR2: ENHRY and SYGVKD. In DNA form, the CDR3 reads TGTGCCATCAGTGAGTTGACAGGGACTAATGAAAAACTGTTTTTT. As protein: CAISELTGTNEKLFF.

V is TRBV25-1 and J is TRBJ2-5; 8 bases agree with TRBD1. This CDR3 region has 14 residues. J gave up 5 bases and V 3 bases, and 5 bases lay outside the gene matches. From germline, CDR1 is MGHDK and CDR2 SYGVNS. The CDR3 DNA reads as TGTGCCAGCAGTGATCTCAGGGGGCGGGAGACCCAGTACTTC. The encoded protein is CASSDLRGRETQYF.

The chain links TRBV28 to TRBJ1-5; D may be TRBD1 (5 bases). The length of the CDR3 is 17 residues. Germline loops: CDR1 MDHEN, CDR2 SYDVKM. V was pared by 3 bases and J by 0 bases, with 15 bases between. DNA for the CDR3: TGTGCCAGCAGTTTTGGGTCAGGGACTTATAGCAATCAGCCCCAGCATTTT. Encoded protein: CASSFGSGTYSNQPQHF.

The gene calls are TRBV5-4 and TRBJ2-7; 8 positions match TRBD2. V trimming: 2 bases; J trimming: 3 bases; junction bases outside the gene matches: 1. Germline CDR1 reads SGHNT; CDR2 reads YYREEE (reference sequence). The CDR3 loop spans 13 amino acids. CDR3 nucleotide sequence: TGTGCCAGCAGCTTCAGCGGGGGCTACGAGCAGTACTTC. It codes for CASSFSGGYEQYF.

V usage is TRBV9 and J usage is TRBJ1-2; 10 bases map to TRBD1. CDR1 SGDLS and CDR2 YYNGEE come from the germline V gene. This CDR3 is 15 amino acids long. Unmatched junction bases numbered 10, after V lost 4 bases and J lost 7 bases. Here the CDR3 reads CASSPGTGEVFGYTF. The CDR3 DNA is TGTGCCAGCAGCCCAGGGACAGGGGAAGTTTTTGGCTACACCTTC.

The rearrangement uses TRBV4-2 and TRBJ2-3, with D perhaps TRBD2 (7 bases). From germline, CDR1 is LGHNA and CDR2 YNFKEQ. The CDR3 length is 14 residues. Trimming stripped 5 bases from V and 7 bases from J, with 16 bases between. DNA for the CDR3: TGTGCCAGCAGCTCTATTTCCGGGGGGCATACGCAGTATTTT. It codes for CASSSISGGHTQYF.

This clone was recorded only once. This rearrangement joins TRBV7-8 to TRBJ1-3; D gene uncertain. This CDR3 spans 16 amino acids. The V end was cut by 8 bases, the J end by 0 bases, with 17 bases between. Germline assignment: CDR1 SGHVS and CDR2 FQNEAQ. The chain's CDR3 is CASSQPRRVSGNTIYF. The CDR3 bases are TGTGCCAGCTCTCAACCACGGAGAGTCTCTGGAAACACCATATATTTT. The whole variable domain, filled in from reference TRBV7-8 and TRBJ1-3, reads GAGVSQSPRYKVAKRGQDVALRCDPISGHVSLFWYQQALGQGPEFLTYFQNEAQLDKSGLPSDRFFAERPEGSVSTLKIQRTQQEDSAVYLCASSQPRRVSGNTIYFGEGSWLTVV.